Sequencing of this TCR beta chain was carried out in a study of breast tumors, draining lymph nodes, adjacent tissues. Study-wide findings and caveats: Data only fit, rather than demonstrated, lymph node origin of most tumor T cells. Luminal-like breast cancer showed significantly higher tumor–nontumor repertoire similarity than basal-like. Tumor repertoires ranked between lymph nodes and nontumor tissue in diversity, with V and J gene preferences.

In TCRdb, the multiplex PCR reads were re-called with MiXCR into one record per CDR3 protein. In the table there are some 49,000 distinct CDR3 sequences, more than 20% of which are singletons. The table lists this clonotype with many counts. Antigen unknown. CDR3 size: 17 residues. V dropped 4 bases and J dropped 5; count of bases not matched to a gene: 13. Germline V lookup: CDR1 SGDLS, CDR2 YYNGEE. This TCR was recovered from a female donor with breast cancer. Some clones in this sample may be carry-over from other donors' samples. Source material: breast tumor tissue. The rearrangement links TRBV9 to TRBJ2-3, with 10 bases fitting TRBD2. As DNA, the CDR3 is TGTGCCAGCAGCCGGACTAGCGGTTCAAAATTGGGAGATACGCAGTATTTT. Residues: CASSRTSGSKLGDTQYF.